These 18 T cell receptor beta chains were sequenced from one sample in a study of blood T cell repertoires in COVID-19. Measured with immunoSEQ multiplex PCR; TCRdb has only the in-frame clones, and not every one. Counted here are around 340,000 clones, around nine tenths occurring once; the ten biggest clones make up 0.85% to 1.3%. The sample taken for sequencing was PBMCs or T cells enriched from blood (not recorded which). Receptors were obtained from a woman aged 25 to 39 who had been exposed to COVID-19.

CDR3 DNA sequence: TGTGCCAAAGGACTGCTTAATGAAAAACTGTTTTTT. This codes for CAKGLLNEKLFF. This chain links TRBV19 with TRBJ1-4; no clear D gene. This CDR3 is built from 12 residues. Germline V lookup: CDR1 LNHDA, CDR2 SQIVND (reference sequence). V lost 10 bases, J lost 4 bases, and 10 bases lay in between.

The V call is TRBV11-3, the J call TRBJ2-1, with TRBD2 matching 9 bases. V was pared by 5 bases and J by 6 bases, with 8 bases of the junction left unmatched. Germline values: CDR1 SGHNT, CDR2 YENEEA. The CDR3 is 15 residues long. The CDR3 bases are TGTGCCAGCAGCCCCGGTGTACTAGCGGGCAATGAGCAGTTCTTC. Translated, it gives CASSPGVLAGNEQFF.

For the CDR3, the DNA is TGTGCCAGCAGTTACTCGCAGGGTTTCTCTGGAAACACCATATATTTT. This translates into CASSYSQGFSGNTIYF. The J gene is TRBJ1-3, the V gene TRBV6-5; D might be TRBD1 (5 bases). CDR3 length: 16 residues. Between the trimmed V and J ends, which lost 0 bases and 0 bases, there was a span of 9 bases. CDR1 is MNHEY, CDR2 SVGAGI, per germline.

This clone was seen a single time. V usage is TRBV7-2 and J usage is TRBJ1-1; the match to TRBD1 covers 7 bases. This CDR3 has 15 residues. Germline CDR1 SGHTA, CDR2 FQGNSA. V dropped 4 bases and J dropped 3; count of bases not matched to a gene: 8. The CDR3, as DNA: TGTGCCAGCAGCTCGGGAGGGGGCTTGGACACTGAAGCTTTCTTT. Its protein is CASSSGGGLDTEAFF.

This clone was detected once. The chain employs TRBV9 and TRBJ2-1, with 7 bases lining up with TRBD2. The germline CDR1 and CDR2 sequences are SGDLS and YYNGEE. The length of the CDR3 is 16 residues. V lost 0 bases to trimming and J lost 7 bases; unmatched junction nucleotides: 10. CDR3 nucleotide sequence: TGTGCCAGCAGCGTAGATCCCGGGGGGTTCGGGAATGAGCAGTTCTTC. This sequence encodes CASSVDPGGFGNEQFF.

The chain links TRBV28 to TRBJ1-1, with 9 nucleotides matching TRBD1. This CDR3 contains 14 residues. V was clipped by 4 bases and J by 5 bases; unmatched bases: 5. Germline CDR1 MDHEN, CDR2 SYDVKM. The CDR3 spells CASSSGTGITEAFF. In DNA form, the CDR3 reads TGTGCCAGCAGTTCAGGGACAGGGATTACTGAAGCTTTCTTT.

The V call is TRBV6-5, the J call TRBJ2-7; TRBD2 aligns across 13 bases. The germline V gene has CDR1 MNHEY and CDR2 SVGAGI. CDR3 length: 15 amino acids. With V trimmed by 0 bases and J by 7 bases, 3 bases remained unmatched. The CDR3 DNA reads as TGTGCCAGCAGTTACTCTACTAGCGGGAGGGGAGAGCAGTACTTC. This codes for CASSYSTSGRGEQYF.

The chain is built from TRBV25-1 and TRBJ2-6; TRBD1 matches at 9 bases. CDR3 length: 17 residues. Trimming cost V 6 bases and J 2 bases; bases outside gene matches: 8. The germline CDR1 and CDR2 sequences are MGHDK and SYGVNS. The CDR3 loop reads CASSPRQGDPGANVLTF. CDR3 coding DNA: TGTGCCAGCAGCCCAAGACAGGGGGATCCTGGGGCCAACGTCCTGACTTTC.

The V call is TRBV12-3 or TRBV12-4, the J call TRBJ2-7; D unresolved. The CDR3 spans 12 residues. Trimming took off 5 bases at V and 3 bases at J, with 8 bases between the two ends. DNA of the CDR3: TGTGCCAGCAGTCGACTCCTCTACGAGCAGTACTTC. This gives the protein CASSRLLYEQYF.

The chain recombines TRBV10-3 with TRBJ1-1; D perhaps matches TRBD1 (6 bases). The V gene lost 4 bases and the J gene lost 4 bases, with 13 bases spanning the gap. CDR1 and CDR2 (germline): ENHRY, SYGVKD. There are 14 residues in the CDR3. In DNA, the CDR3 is TGTGCCATCAGTGGGAGAACAGGGCCCACTGAAGCTTTCTTT. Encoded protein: CAISGRTGPTEAFF.

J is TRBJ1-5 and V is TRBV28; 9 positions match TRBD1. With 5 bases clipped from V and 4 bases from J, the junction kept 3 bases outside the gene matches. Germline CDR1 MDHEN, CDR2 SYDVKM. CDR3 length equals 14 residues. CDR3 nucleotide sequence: TGTGCCAGCAGTGGACAGGGGAAAAATCAGCCCCAGCATTTT. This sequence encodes CASSGQGKNQPQHF.

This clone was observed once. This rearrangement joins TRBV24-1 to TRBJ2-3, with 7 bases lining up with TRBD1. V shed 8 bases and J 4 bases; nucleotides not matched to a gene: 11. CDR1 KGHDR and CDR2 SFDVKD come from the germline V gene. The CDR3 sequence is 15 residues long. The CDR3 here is CATNKGQPGADTQYF. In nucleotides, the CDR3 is TGTGCCACCAATAAGGGACAGCCTGGGGCAGATACGCAGTATTTT.

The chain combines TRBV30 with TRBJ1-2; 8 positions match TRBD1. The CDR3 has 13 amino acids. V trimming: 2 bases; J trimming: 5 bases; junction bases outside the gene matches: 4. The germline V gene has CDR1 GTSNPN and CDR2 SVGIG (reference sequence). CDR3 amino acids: CAWSTGGSYGYTF. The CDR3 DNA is TGTGCCTGGAGTACAGGGGGATCTTATGGCTACACCTTC.

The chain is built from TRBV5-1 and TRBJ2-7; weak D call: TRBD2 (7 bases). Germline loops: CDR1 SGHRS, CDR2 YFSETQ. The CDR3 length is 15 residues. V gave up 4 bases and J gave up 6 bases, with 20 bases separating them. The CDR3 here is CASSLGGIPRGEQYF. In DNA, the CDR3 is TGCGCCAGCAGCCTGGGGGGGATCCCCAGGGGCGAGCAGTACTTC.

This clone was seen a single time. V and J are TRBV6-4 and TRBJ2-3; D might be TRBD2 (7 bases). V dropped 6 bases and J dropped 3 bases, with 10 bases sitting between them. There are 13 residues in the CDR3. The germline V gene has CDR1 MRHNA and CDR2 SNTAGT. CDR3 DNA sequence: TGTGCCAGCAGCGAGGGGGGGACAGATACGCAGTATTTT. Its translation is CASSEGGTDTQYF.

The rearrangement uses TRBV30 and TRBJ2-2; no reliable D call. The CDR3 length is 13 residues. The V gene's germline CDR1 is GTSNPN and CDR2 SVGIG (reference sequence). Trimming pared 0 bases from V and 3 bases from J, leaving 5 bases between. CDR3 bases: TGTGCCTGGAGTGTGCAGGACACCGGGGAGCTGTTTTTT. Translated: CAWSVQDTGELFF.

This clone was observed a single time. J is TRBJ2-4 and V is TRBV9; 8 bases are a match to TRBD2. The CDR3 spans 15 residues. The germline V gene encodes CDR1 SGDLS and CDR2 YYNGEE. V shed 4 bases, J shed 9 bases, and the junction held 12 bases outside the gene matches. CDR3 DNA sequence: TGTGCCAGCAGCCTCAGGCCGACTAGCGATCCCATTCAGTACTTC. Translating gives CASSLRPTSDPIQYF.

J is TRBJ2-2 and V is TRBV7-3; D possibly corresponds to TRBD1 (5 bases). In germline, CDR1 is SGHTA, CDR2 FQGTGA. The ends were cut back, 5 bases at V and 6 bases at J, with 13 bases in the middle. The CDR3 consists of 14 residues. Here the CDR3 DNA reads TGTGCCAGCAGCCAAGGGGTAAATTCCGGGGAGCTGTTTTTT. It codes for CASSQGVNSGELFF.